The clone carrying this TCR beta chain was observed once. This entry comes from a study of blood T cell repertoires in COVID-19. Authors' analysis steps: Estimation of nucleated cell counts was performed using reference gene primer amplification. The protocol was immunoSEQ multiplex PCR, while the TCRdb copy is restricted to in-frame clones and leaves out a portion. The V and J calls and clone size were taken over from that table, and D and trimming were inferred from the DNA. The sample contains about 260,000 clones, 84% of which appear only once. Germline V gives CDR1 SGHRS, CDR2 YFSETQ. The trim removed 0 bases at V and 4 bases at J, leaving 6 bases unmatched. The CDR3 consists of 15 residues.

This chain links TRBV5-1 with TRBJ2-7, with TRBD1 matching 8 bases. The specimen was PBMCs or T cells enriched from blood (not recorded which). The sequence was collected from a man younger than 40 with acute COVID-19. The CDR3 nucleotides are TGCGCCAGCAGCTTGGGTGGGACAGGAAAGTACGAGCAGTACGTC. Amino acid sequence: CASSLGGTGKYEQYV.